The table lists the clone carrying this TCR beta chain with a few counts. The sample comes from a study of human T cells and chemical hapten exposure. Study details: Mainly, slight library volume differences in the pool made TCR yields vary.

Noted time point: patch test 1, 2 weeks after DPC sensitization. Treatment described: therapeutic diphenylcyclopropenone sensitization with weekly scalp DPC. The CDR3 is 16 residues long. The V end lost 1 base, the J end lost 2 bases, and 14 bases lay between the germline ends. Germline V lookup: CDR1 MGHDK, CDR2 SYGVNS. For the library, individual cDNA molecules each received unique molecular identifiers. Authors' data handling: Samples ranged from roughly 20,000 to 700,000 TCRs, with a median of approximately 100,000. TCRdb ran MiXCR on the RACE reads and lists one entry per CDR3 protein. None of the V and J calls come from the authors' own analysis; TCRdb made them. This table has roughly 180,000 distinct CDR3 sequences, about a fifth appearing once.

This clonotype was sampled from a woman aged 50 to 65 with alopecia areata. Some clones in this sample may be carry-over from other donors' samples. This specimen consisted of whole blood, obtained in connection with sensitization to the hapten diphenylcyclopropenone (DPC). The chain has TRBV25-1 and TRBJ1-1, with D maybe TRBD1 (6 bases). The CDR3 bases are TGTGCCAGCAGTGAATTCTTCGACAGGAGAAACACTGAAGCTTTCTTT. It translates to CASSEFFDRRNTEAFF.